This entry is about one T cell receptor beta chain. Its antigen is not known. The library protocol tagged individual cDNA molecules with unique molecular identifiers. TCRdb re-derived calls from the 5' RACE reads in MiXCR, one entry per CDR3 protein. Of about 99,000 distinct CDR3 sequences in the sample, approximately 15% were seen once. This entry is derived from a study of early T cells in non-severe SARS-CoV-2 infection. Across the whole study: Alpha and beta chains were unpaired, from unsorted whole-blood bulk RNA.

Findings of the study overall: Comparison of clonotypes with VDJdb favored anti-spike CD8 responses while missing private and CD4 specificities.

The source material was whole blood. This clonotype was sampled from an adult who was a healthcare worker with PCR-confirmed SARS-CoV-2 infection or an uninfected control (not recorded which).

The CDR3 DNA reads as TGTGCCAGCAGCGTAGGACCAGCTAAGACCCAGTACTTC. Residues: CASSVGPAKTQYF. The V call is TRBV9, the J call TRBJ2-5; D gene ambiguous. In germline, CDR1 is SGDLS, CDR2 YYNGEE. CDR3 length equals 13 residues. The V and J ends lost 0 bases and 6 bases respectively, with 9 bases between them.